This T cell receptor beta chain was identified during a study of T cell clonality in common variable immunodeficiency. Study results and caveats: CVID subjects shared fewer TCRbeta clones than healthy controls did. TCRbeta clonality was increased in CVID versus healthy controls. Common variable immunodeficiency TCR beta sequences reportedly had fewer deletions and N-nucleotide insertions.

This clone was seen many times. Its antigen is unidentified. The sequence runs out 3 residues before the end of the CDR3; the remainder is reconstructed from the germline J gene. Sequencing used immunoSEQ multiplex PCR; TCRdb keeps in-frame clones, though not all of them. This sample includes around 29,000 clones with no singletons; its ten biggest clones take up around an eighth. This CDR3 has 13 residues. The V end was cut by 3 bases, the J end by 6 bases, with 8 bases between. Germline CDR1 reads LNHDA; CDR2 reads SQIVND (reference sequence). The sequence was collected from a person between 18 and 75 years old in good health. The J gene is TRBJ2-2, the V gene TRBV19, with a possible D match to TRBD1 (6 bases). Sequences were obtained from peripheral blood mononuclear cells. This CDR3 is CASSMAGAGELFF. The CDR3 bases that were read are TGTGCCAGTAGTATGGCAGGGGCCGGGGAG.